A single sample is the source of the 13 T cell receptor beta chains below, sequenced in a study of T cell changes during pregnancy in multiple sclerosis. Clones were sequenced by immunoSEQ multiplex PCR, and TCRdb holds only the in-frame ones, with some missing. The data show about 68,000 clones, about 90% seen once. The material sequenced was peripheral blood, taken in the second trimester of pregnancy. The receptors were gathered from a female donor with multiple sclerosis, enrolled in a pregnancy study.

This clone came up once. The chain couples TRBV9 to TRBJ1-3; TRBD1 might be the D (6 bases). Germline values: CDR1 SGDLS, CDR2 YYNGEE. The CDR3 runs 14 residues. V gave up 3 bases and J gave up 2 bases, with 9 bases separating them. The CDR3 loop reads CASSAGDAGNTIYF. CDR3 nucleotides: TGTGCCAGCAGCGCAGGGGATGCTGGAAACACCATATATTTT.

The genes are TRBV5-1 and TRBJ2-6, with D unresolved. This CDR3 region has 15 residues. With 0 bases removed from V and 3 bases from J, the gap between germline ends came to 7 bases. In germline, CDR1 is SGHRS, CDR2 YFSETQ. The CDR3 nucleotides read TGCGCCAGCAGCTTGGAGAGGAGTGGGGCCAACGTCCTGACTTTC. Translation: CASSLERSGANVLTF.

This clone appeared once. This chain uses TRBV6-1 with TRBJ1-1; D ambiguous. Germline lookup yields CDR1 MNHNS and CDR2 SASEGT. Trimming removed 2 bases from V and 8 bases from J, with 12 bases in between. This CDR3 spans 13 amino acids. CDR3 nucleotide sequence: TGTGCCAGCAGTGAAAGCAGGTCCTCCGAAGCTTTCTTT. Encoded protein: CASSESRSSEAFF.

The V and J genes are TRBV13 and TRBJ2-2; 7 bases are a match to TRBD2. The CDR3 is made up of 15 amino acids. Trimming cost V 4 bases and J 5 bases; bases outside gene matches: 7. CDR1 is PRHDT, CDR2 FYEKMQ, per germline (reference sequence). CDR3 residues: CASSSRLAWTGELFF. CDR3 bases: TGTGCCAGCAGCTCCAGACTAGCCTGGACCGGGGAGCTGTTTTTT.

This clone was observed a handful of times. The gene calls are TRBV7-9 and TRBJ1-5, with TRBD1 matching 9 bases. Germline values: CDR1 SEHNR, CDR2 FQNEAQ (reference sequence). V lost 5 bases to trimming and J lost 6 bases; unmatched junction nucleotides: 11. The length of the CDR3 is 16 residues. The CDR3 DNA reads as TGTGCCAGCAGCCGCCTGGACAGGGGAGCGGGTCAGCCCCAGCATTTT. Protein: CASSRLDRGAGQPQHF. Complete variable domain (other parts from reference TRBV7-9 and TRBJ1-5): DTGVSQNPRHKITKRGQNVTFRCDPISEHNRLYWYRQTLGQGPEFLTYFQNEAQLEKSRLLSDRFSAERPKGSFSTLEIQRTEQGDSAMYLCASSRLDRGAGQPQHFGDGTRLSIL.

The V call is TRBV19, the J call TRBJ1-1; the match to TRBD1 covers 7 bases. The CDR3 contains 11 residues. CDR1 and CDR2 from the germline V gene are LNHDA and SQIVND (reference sequence). The V segment lost 9 bases and the J segment 4 bases; nucleotides outside the gene matches: 2. DNA of the CDR3: TGTGCCAGCTCAGGGGGCACTGAAGCTTTCTTT. Protein product: CASSGGTEAFF.

CDR3 DNA: TGCGCCAGCTCCGGGGGGAGAGGGGAGACCCAGTACTTC. Protein: CASSGGRGETQYF. The V and J genes are TRBV5-1 and TRBJ2-5, with 7 bases lining up with TRBD2. This CDR3 has 13 amino acids. The V segment lost 7 bases and the J segment 5 bases; nucleotides outside the gene matches: 8. CDR1 is SGHRS, CDR2 YFSETQ, per germline.

The chain links TRBV4-3 to TRBJ2-1; D is possibly TRBD2 (6 bases). In germline, CDR1 is LGHNA, CDR2 YSLEER. The V and J ends lost 0 bases and 4 bases respectively, with 7 bases between them. The CDR3 consists of 14 residues. This chain's CDR3 is CASSQEGGYNEQFF. Here the CDR3 DNA reads TGCGCCAGCAGCCAAGAGGGGGGTTACAATGAGCAGTTCTTC.

CDR3 nucleotide sequence: TGTGCCAGCAGCCCCGGGTCTCTTATGGGCTACACCTTC. It specifies CASSPGSLMGYTF. The V gene is TRBV7-2, the J gene TRBJ1-2, with D uncertain. The CDR3 consists of 13 residues. Trimming stripped 5 bases from V and 8 bases from J, with 15 bases between. Germline V gives CDR1 SGHTA, CDR2 FQGNSA.

The J gene is TRBJ2-7, the V gene TRBV10-3; 9 bases line up with TRBD2. The CDR3 runs 13 residues. CDR1 and CDR2 from the germline V gene are ENHRY and SYGVKD. Germline trimming cut 6 bases from V and 6 bases from J; bases unmatched to any gene: 6. Here the CDR3 DNA reads TGTGCCATCAGCGGAGGACTAGCGACCGAGCAGTACTTC. This codes for CAISGGLATEQYF.

This clone occurred once. The V gene is TRBV2, the J gene TRBJ2-7; 8 nucleotides agree with TRBD1. V shed 8 bases, J shed 4 bases, and the junction held 16 bases outside the gene matches. There are 16 residues in the CDR3. Germline V gives CDR1 SNHLY, CDR2 FYNNEI. The CDR3 coding sequence is TGTGCCAGCGATGCATCAGGGGGCGACAGGGTGTACGAGCAGTACTTC. This encodes CASDASGGDRVYEQYF.

The chain couples TRBV7-9 to TRBJ2-3, with 10 positions matching TRBD2. V dropped 6 bases and J dropped 0; count of bases not matched to a gene: 9. This CDR3 has 17 residues. The germline V gene has CDR1 SEHNR and CDR2 FQNEAQ (reference sequence). Here the CDR3 reads CASSHSGGTPSTDTQYF. The CDR3 DNA reads TGTGCCAGCAGTCATAGCGGGGGGACTCCTAGCACAGATACGCAGTATTTT.

The chain carries TRBV19 and TRBJ1-2; D might be TRBD1 (5 bases). Trimming took 5 bases from V and 8 from J, leaving 18 bases between them. This CDR3 spans 14 amino acids. Germline V gene sequence: CDR1 LNHDA, CDR2 SQIVND (reference sequence). Here the CDR3 DNA reads TGTGCCAGTAGTCTTAGAACAGGATGGGGAGGCTACACCTTC. Its translation is CASSLRTGWGGYTF.